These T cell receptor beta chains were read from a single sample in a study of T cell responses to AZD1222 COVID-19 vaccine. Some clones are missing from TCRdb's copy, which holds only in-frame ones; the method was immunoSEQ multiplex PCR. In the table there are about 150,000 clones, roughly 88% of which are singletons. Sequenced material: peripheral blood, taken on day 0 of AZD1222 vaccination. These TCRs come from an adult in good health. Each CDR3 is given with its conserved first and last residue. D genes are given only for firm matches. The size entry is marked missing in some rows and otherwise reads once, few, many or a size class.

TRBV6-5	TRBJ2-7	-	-	TGTGCCAGCAGTTACGGAGCTCCCTACGAGCAGTACTTC	CASSYGAPYEQYF
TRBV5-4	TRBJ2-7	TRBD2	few	TGTGCCAGCAGCTTGAGGACTAGCGGGTCCTACGAGCAGTACTTC	CASSLRTSGSYEQYF
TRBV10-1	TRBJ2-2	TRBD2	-	TGCGCCAGCAGTGACAGTACTAGCGGGAGGGCCGGGGAGCTGTTTTTT	CASSDSTSGRAGELFF
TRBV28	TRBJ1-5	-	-	TGTGCCAGCAGTCTAGGAGCTGAGTTCAATCAGCCCCAGCATTTT	CASSLGAEFNQPQHF
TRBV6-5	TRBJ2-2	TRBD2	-	TGTGCCAGCAGTTATCCCAGCGGGGGGGCCACCGGGGAGCTGTTTTTT	CASSYPSGGATGELFF
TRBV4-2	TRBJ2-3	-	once	TGTGCCAGCAGCCAAGATCTAACCCGCACAGATACGCAGTATTTT	CASSQDLTRTDTQYF
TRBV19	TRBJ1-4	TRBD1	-	TGTGCCAGTACCCCGCTCCGGGACAGGCGTGCAACTAATGAAAAACTGTTTTTT	CASTPLRDRRATNEKLFF
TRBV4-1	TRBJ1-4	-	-	TGCGCCAGCAGCCAAGTCGGACGGGAGAGAGGTAATGAAAAACTGTTTTTT	CASSQVGRERGNEKLFF
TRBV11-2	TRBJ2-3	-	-	TGTGCCAGCAGCTTACTGGGGAGCACAGATACGCAGTATTTT	CASSLLGSTDTQYF
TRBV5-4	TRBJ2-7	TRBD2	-	TGTGCCAGCAGCTTTGGTTCGGGACTAGCGTCATACTACGAGCAGTACTTC	CASSFGSGLASYYEQYF
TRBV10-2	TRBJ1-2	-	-	TGCGCCAGCAGTGAAAGGGGTGGCTACACCTTC	CASSERGGYTF
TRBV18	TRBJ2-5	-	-	TGTGCCAGCTCAGACCCTCGGGAGACCCAGTACTTC	CASSDPRETQYF
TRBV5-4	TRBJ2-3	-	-	TGTGCCAGCAGCCTAGCCCAGAGAAGCGAAGATACGCAGTATTTT	CASSLAQRSEDTQYF
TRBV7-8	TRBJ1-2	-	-	TGTGCCAGCAGCCCAGTAGGGCAGCCGCTGTGGGGCTACACCTTC	CASSPVGQPLWGYTF
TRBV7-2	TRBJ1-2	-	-	TGTGCCAGCAGCGCACAGGGCTATGGCTACACCTTC	CASSAQGYGYTF
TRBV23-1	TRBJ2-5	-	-	TGCGCCAGCGCCATCCAGGGAGACCAAGAGACCCAGTACTTC	CASAIQGDQETQYF
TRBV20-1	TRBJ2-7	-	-	TGCAGTGCTAGAGGCTACGAGCAGTACTTC	CSARGYEQYF
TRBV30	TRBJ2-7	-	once	TGTGCCTGGAGTGTATTGAGGGCAGGACGTAGGGGGGAGCAGTACTTC	CAWSVLRAGRRGEQYF
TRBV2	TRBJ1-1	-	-	TGTGCCAGCAGCCTGGACACAACGGGCACTGAAGCTTTCTTT	CASSLDTTGTEAFF
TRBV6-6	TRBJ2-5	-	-	TGTGCCAGCAGTTACTCGAGGGAGACCCAGTACTTC	CASSYSRETQYF
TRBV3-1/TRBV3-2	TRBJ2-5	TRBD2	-	TGTGCCAGCAGCCAGAAGACTAGCGGGAGCCTCCGAGAGACCCAGTACTTC	CASSQKTSGSLRETQYF
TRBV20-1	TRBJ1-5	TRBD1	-	TGCAGTGCTAGTCTCCAGGGGGAGAATCAGCCCCAGCATTTT	CSASLQGENQPQHF
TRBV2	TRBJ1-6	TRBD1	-	TGTGCCGGAGCAGGGGGTAGCTATAATTCACCCCTCCACTTT	CAGAGGSYNSPLHF
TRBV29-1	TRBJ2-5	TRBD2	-	TGCAGCGTTGGACTAGCGGGATTGCAAGAGACCCAGTACTTC	CSVGLAGLQETQYF
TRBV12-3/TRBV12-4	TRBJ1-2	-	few	TGTGCCAGCAGTTTGGCGGGCTATGGCTACACCTTC	CASSLAGYGYTF
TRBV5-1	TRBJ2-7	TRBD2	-	TGCGCCAGCAGCTCCCTAGCGGACTACGAGCAGTACTTC	CASSSLADYEQYF
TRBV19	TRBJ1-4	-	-	TGTGCCAGTAGTCCCGAACAGGCTCCGAATGAAAAACTGTTTTTT	CASSPEQAPNEKLFF
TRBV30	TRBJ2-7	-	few	TGTGCCTGGAGCGATGTTACGGGCCCGGCTTACGAGCAGTACTTC	CAWSDVTGPAYEQYF
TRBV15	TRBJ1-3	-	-	TGTGCCACCAGCAGAGAAGGCGCTGGAAACACCATATATTTT	CATSREGAGNTIYF
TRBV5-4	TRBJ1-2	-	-	TGTGCCAGCAGCTTGGGGGACATGGATATCTATGGCTACACCTTC	CASSLGDMDIYGYTF
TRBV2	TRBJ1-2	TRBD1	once	TGTGCCACGCAGGGGGCGAGTTATGGCTACACCTTC	CATQGASYGYTF
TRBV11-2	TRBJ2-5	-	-	TGTGCCAGCAGCTTATCAGAGACCCAGTACTTC	CASSLSETQYF
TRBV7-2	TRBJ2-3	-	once	TGTGCCAGCAGCTCCCCCGGTGCCACAGATACGCAGTATTTT	CASSSPGATDTQYF
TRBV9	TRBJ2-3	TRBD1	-	TGTGCCAGCAGCGCACCCGGGACAGGTATAACAGATACGCAGTATTTT	CASSAPGTGITDTQYF
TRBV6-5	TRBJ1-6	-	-	TGTGCCAGCAGTGACTCGGGGTCCCTCACCCTCCACTTT	CASSDSGSLTLHF
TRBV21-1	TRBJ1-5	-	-	TGTGCCAGCAGCAACCGGGACAGGGACTTGGGCTTGGATCAGCCCCAGCATTTT	CASSNRDRDLGLDQPQHF
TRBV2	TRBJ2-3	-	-	TGTGCCAGCAGACCCGGGACTTTCTCCTTCCCGGATACGCAGTATTTT	CASRPGTFSFPDTQYF
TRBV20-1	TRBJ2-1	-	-	TGCAGTGCCTCAGTTAATGAGCAGTTCTTC	CSASVNEQFF
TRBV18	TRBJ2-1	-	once	TGTGCCAGCTCACCACCCTACAATGAGCAGTTCTTC	CASSPPYNEQFF
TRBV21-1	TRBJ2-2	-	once	TGTGCCAGCAGCCTAAGCCAAGCCAGCGGGAGGGCCGGGGTCGGGGAGCTGTTTTTT	CASSLSQASGRAGVGELFF
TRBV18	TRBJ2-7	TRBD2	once	TGTGCCAGCTCACCTACGGCTCAAGCGGGGAGCTCCGACGAGCAGTACTTC	CASSPTAQAGSSDEQYF
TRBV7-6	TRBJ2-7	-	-	TGTGCCAGCAGCTCCTGGGACTCGCGGGAGCAGTACTTC	CASSSWDSREQYF
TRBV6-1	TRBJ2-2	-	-	TGTGCCAGCAGTGAAGCCACCAGCGGGTTCAGGGAGCTGTTTTTT	CASSEATSGFRELFF
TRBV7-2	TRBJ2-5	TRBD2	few	TGTGCCAGCAGCGCCCCGATAGCGGGGGGCCAAGAGACCCAGTACTTC	CASSAPIAGGQETQYF
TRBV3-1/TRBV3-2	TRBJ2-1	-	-	TGTGCCAGCAGCCTTTCTAGATTGATGAGCTCCTACAATGAGCAGTTCTTC	CASSLSRLMSSYNEQFF
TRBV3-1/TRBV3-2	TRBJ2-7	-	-	TGTGCCAGCAGCCAGCGTGGGGGCCAGTACTTC	CASSQRGGQYF
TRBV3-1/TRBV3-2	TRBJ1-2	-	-	TGTGCCAGCAGCCAACATCTTGGGAGAGGGGGAGCTGGAGGCTACACCTTC	CASSQHLGRGGAGGYTF
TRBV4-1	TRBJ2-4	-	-	TGCGCCAGCAGCGGACTAGCCAAAAACATTCAGTACTTC	CASSGLAKNIQYF
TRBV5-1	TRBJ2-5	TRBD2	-	TGCGCCAGCAGCTTGGGGGCAGGGAGGGTGGAGACCCAGTACTTC	CASSLGAGRVETQYF
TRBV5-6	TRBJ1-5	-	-	TGTGCCAGCAGCGATCAGGGAGGTGGTCAGCCCCAGCATTTT	CASSDQGGGQPQHF